This T cell receptor beta chain is drawn from a study of T-cell memory formation after mild COVID-19. Broader study findings: While clones contracting from day 15 to 85 were balanced between CD4 and CD8, later expanders leaned CD4+.

Comment on this clonotype: Its specificity is not known.

TCRdb reprocessed the 5' RACE reads with MiXCR, giving one entry per CDR3 protein. The sample consists of a few hundred thousand distinct CDR3 sequences, 20% of them appearing once. The TCR sequence derives from a man aged 18-30 years who had mild COVID-19 (a few samples of this study predate the infection). Cell type and time point are not known. The sample comprised PBMCs or a T cell subset sorted from them (not recorded which).

This CDR3 is CATSTGRDPKQYF. The DNA of the CDR3 is TGTGCCACCAGCACCGGCAGGGACCCCAAGCAGTACTTC. J is TRBJ2-7 and V is TRBV15, with D perhaps TRBD1 or TRBD2 (5 bases each). V lost 4 bases, J lost 8 bases, and 15 bases lay in between. Germline V lookup: CDR1 LNHNV, CDR2 YYDKDF (reference sequence). The CDR3 is 13 residues long.